This TCR delta chain was identified during a study of delta chains in infants with herpesvirus infections (dated by TCRdb to about 2023). For the wider study: A Ugandan infant birth cohort was prospectively followed from birth to characterize gammadelta T cell responses to primary cytomegalovirus (CMV) infection. gammadelta TCRs were sequenced from PBMC of 18 CMV-infected infants (one congenitally infected) and 7 to 9 CMV-uninfected infants with enough sample available. Infant blood samples were grouped into approximate age categories of 1.5, 4, 8 and 12 months. Previously published Belgian fetal and cord blood gammadelta TCR data were included only for comparison and were not generated in this cohort.

Comment on this clone: The antigen it binds to is not known. A far larger clone is just one base off, so this is likely a read error. Other DNA sequences within the sample encode an identical CDR3.

Libraries came from RT-PCR. To generate TCR cDNA, PBMC RNA underwent reverse transcription with SuperScript II using gamma-chain- and delta-chain-specific primers. cDNA was purified with AMPure XP beads, amplified, and indexed with Illumina adapters using the Nextera XT Index Kit. gammadelta TCR libraries were sequenced on an Illumina MiSeq with a V2 300-cycle kit. The study's own analysis went as follows. Using MiXCR v2.1.12, CDR3 sequences were assembled, and reads were mapped onto D, J and V genes obtained from GenBank. VDJtools v1.2.1 was used to analyze the repertoires of the CDR3 clonotypes. Via CATT, TCRdb reprocessed the public reads, and rows with identical DNA were then joined. The V and J calls follow TCRdb's processing rather than the paper's. Present in this sample are some 1,400 delta-chain clones, around a fifth of which were seen just once. Of the sample, roughly a fifth falls within the top ten clones.

Results the study describes overall, beyond this receptor: The public clonotype was detected only at the first time point after infection and was not found in uninfected infants or in infants infected after 120 days. Presence of the public clonotype at levels below the detection limit might still occur in CMV-uninfected infants. The authors acknowledged a small sample size and a lack of race- or environment-matched controls, because almost all Ugandans acquire CMV before adulthood.

Infants were enrolled after their mothers, pregnant women receiving prenatal care in Kampala, Uganda, were recruited, and documentation of maternal HIV status was required. Home visits to families took place weekly, and collection of infant clinical information, oral swabs and peripheral blood began at 6 weeks of age and was repeated every 4 months after that. Blood was collected in heparin tubes, and PBMC were isolated by Ficoll-Paque density gradient centrifugation and cryopreserved. The sequences come from peripheral blood, collected at time point 2 of longitudinal follow-up. This TCR was recovered from a human donor who was a Ugandan infant, either HIV-exposed or HIV-unexposed (not recorded which).

For the CDR3, the sequence is CACDTLFSGLTGGYYPSTDKLIF. The sequenced DNA: TGTGCCTGTGACACCTTGTTTAGTGGGCTTACTGGGGGATACTACCCATCCACCGATAAACTCATCTTT. Recombination linked TRDV2 to TRDJ1; a stretch of 12 junction bases matches TRDD3. From the germline V gene, CDR1 is GEAIGNYY and CDR2 is EKD. The CDR3 sequence holds 23 residues, the cysteine and phenylalanine included. CDR3 DNA is the only sequence kept; it has 69 bases, read in frame from the first base. V has 0 bases trimmed and J has 1 base trimmed; junction bases matching no gene number 23.